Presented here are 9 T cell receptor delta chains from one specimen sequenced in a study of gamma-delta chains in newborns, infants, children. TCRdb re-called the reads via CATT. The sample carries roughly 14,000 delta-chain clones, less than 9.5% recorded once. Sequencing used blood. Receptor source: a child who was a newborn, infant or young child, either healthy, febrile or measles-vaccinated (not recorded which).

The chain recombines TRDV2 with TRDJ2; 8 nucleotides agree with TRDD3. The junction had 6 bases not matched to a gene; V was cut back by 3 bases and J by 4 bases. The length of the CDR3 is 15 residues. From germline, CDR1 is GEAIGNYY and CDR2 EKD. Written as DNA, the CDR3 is TGTGCCTGTGACGTACTGGGGGGCCGGACAGCACAACTCTTCTTT. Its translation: CACDVLGGRTAQLFF.

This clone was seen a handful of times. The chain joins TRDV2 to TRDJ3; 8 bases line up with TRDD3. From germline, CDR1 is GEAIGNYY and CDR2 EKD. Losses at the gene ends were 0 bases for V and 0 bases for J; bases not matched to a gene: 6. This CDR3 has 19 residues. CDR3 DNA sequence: TGTGCCTGTGACACCTTACTGGGGGGTCACTCCTGGGACACCCGACAGATGTTTTTC. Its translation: CACDTLLGGHSWDTRQMFF.

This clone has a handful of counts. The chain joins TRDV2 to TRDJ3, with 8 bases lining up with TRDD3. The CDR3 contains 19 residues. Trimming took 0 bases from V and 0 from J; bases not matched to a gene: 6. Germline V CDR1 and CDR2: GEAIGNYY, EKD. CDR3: CACDTVGGSYSWDTRQMFF. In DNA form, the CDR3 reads TGTGCCTGTGACACCGTTGGGGGATCCTACTCCTGGGACACCCGACAGATGTTTTTC.

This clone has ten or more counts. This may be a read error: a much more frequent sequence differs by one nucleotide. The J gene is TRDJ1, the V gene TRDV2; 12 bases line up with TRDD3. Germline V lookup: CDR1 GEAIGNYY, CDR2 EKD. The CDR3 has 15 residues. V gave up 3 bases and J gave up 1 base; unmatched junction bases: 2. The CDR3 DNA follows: TGTGCCTGTGACTACTGGGGGATACCCACCGATAAACTCATCTTT. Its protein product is CACDYWGIPTDKLIF.

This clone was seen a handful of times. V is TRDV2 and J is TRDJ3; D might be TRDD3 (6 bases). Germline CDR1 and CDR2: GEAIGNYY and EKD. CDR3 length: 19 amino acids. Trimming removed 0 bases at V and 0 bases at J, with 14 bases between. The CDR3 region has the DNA TGTGCCTGTGACACCGTGGATGGGGGGGGCTCCTGGGACACCCGACAGATGTTTTTC. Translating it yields CACDTVDGGGSWDTRQMFF.

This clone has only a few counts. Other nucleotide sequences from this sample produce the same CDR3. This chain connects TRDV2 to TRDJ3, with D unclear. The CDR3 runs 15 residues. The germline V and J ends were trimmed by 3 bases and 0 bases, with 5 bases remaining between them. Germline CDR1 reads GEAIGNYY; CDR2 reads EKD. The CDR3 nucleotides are TGTGCCTGTGACCCCATCTCCTGGGACACCCGACAGATGTTTTTC. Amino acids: CACDPISWDTRQMFF.

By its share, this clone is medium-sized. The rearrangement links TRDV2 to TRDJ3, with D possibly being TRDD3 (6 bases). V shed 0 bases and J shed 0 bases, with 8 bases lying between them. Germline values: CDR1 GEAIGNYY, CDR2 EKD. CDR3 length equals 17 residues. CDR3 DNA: TGTGCCTGTGACACCTGGGGGGACTCCTGGGACACCCGACAGATGTTTTTC. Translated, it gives CACDTWGDSWDTRQMFF.

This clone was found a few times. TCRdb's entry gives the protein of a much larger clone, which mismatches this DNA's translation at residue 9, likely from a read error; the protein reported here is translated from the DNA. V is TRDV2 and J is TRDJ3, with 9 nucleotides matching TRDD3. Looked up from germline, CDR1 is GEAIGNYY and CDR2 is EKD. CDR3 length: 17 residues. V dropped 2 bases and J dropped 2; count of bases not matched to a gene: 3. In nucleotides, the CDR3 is TGTGCCTGTGACAATACTGGGGGAGCCTGGGACACCCGACAGATGTTTTTC. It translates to CACDNTGGAWDTRQMFF.

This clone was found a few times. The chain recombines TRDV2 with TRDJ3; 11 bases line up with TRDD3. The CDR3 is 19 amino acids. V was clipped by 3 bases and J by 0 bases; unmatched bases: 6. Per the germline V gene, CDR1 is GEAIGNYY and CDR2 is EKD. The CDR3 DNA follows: TGTGCCTGTGACTACTGGGGGATAGAAAGCTCCTGGGACACCCGACAGATGTTTTTC. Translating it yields CACDYWGIESSWDTRQMFF.